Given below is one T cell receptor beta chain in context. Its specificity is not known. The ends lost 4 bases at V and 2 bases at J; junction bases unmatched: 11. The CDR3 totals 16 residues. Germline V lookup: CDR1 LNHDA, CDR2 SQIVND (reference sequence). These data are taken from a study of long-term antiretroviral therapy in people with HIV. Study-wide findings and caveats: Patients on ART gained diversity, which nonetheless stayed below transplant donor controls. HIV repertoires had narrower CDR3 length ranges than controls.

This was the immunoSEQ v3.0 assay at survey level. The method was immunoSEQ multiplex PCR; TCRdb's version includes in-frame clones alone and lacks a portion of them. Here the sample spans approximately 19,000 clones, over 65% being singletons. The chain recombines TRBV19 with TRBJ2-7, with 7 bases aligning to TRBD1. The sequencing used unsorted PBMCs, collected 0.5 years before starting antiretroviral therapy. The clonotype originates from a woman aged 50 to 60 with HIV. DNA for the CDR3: TGTGCCAGTAGTAGCCACACCGGGACAGCCGCCTACGAGCAGTACTTC. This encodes CASSSHTGTAAYEQYF.